This note documents a single T cell receptor beta chain sequence. Its antigen is not known. This CDR3 comprises 14 residues. Germline values: CDR1 SGHTA, CDR2 FQGTGA. The V segment lost 2 bases and the J segment 6 bases; nucleotides outside the gene matches: 3. These data belong to a study of CD8 T cells in ankylosing spondylitis. Overall study findings and caveats: Matched ankylosing spondylitis synovial fluid reportedly showed significant enrichment of disease-linked clones. Relatively rare in peripheral blood, disease-linked clones were also CD8+.

Each CDR3 protein is one row after TCRdb ran MiXCR on the 5' RACE reads. The sample holds 160,000 or so distinct CDR3 sequences, 9.8% seen once. This chain uses TRBV7-3 with TRBJ2-2; 7 bases align to TRBD2. The source is a female donor with ankylosing spondylitis or in good health (not recorded which). Sequencing was carried out using blood, either unsorted or a sorted T cell fraction (not recorded which). The CDR3 sequence is CASSLGSGAGELFF. The CDR3 DNA is TGTGCCAGCAGCTTAGGAAGCGGGGCCGGGGAGCTGTTTTTT.